Shown below are 3 T cell receptor beta chains from a single sample sequenced in a study of T cells in Graves' hyperthyroidism and ophthalmopathy. Template material for amplifying TCR beta CDR3 regions consisted of RNA transcripts. First-round RT-PCR targeting the TCR CDR3 was performed with the HTBI primer set. One entry per CDR3 protein results from TCRdb running MiXCR on the multiplex PCR reads. The table has about 350,000 distinct CDR3 sequences, 15% to 20% seen once. Sequenced material: blood. The source is a middle-aged woman with Graves' ophthalmopathy.

This clonotype was counted many times. This chain uses TRBV2 with TRBJ1-5; weak D call: TRBD1 (6 bases). Germline-derived CDR1 and CDR2 are SNHLY and FYNNEI. V lost 2 bases, J lost 0 bases, and 11 bases lay in between. The CDR3 is 16 amino acids. CDR3 nucleotide sequence: TGTGCCAGCAGTGAAAGGACAGTATATAGCAATCAGCCCCAGCATTTT. Its protein product is CASSERTVYSNQPQHF.

This clonotype was counted many times. J is TRBJ1-3 and V is TRBV6-5; possibly TRBD1 for D (5 bases). Germline V gene data show CDR1 as MNHEY and CDR2 as SVGAGI. The CDR3 runs 14 residues. V was pared by 6 bases and J by 6 bases, with 15 bases between. The CDR3 spells CASRGTGSLNTIYF. The CDR3, as DNA: TGTGCCAGCAGGGGGACGGGTAGCCTAAACACCATATATTTT.

This clonotype was recorded at least ten times. The chain links TRBV7-3 to TRBJ2-5, with D perhaps assigned TRBD1 or TRBD2 (5 bases each). The germline V gene encodes CDR1 SGHTA and CDR2 FQGTGA. The CDR3 loop spans 13 amino acids. The ends were cut back, 1 base at V and 4 bases at J, with 7 bases in the middle. The DNA for the CDR3 is TGTGCCAGCAGCTTAATGAGGGGAGAGACCCAGTACTTC. It codes for CASSLMRGETQYF.